These 22 T cell receptor beta chains were sequenced from one sample in a study of early T cells in non-severe SARS-CoV-2 infection. TCRdb analysed the 5' RACE reads with MiXCR anew, one entry per CDR3 protein. The sample includes fewer than 100,000 distinct CDR3 sequences, 5% to 6.5% of them seen just once. The sequencing input was whole blood. These receptors came from an adult who was a healthcare worker with PCR-confirmed SARS-CoV-2 infection or an uninfected control (not recorded which).

CDR3 sequence reads: CAWGSVQETQYF. CDR3 coding DNA: TGTGCCTGGGGGAGTGTCCAAGAGACCCAGTACTTC. The chain recombines TRBV30 with TRBJ2-5; the D gene is possibly TRBD2 (5 bases). The CDR3 spans 12 residues. Germline V gene lookup returns CDR1 GTSNPN and CDR2 SVGIG (reference sequence). Trimming took off 5 bases at V and 1 base at J, with 8 bases between the two ends.

There are a few counts of this clonotype. The chain is built from TRBV20-1 and TRBJ2-7; tentatively, D is TRBD2 (6 bases). From germline, CDR1 is DFQATT and CDR2 SNEGSKA (reference sequence). The CDR3 is 15 amino acids. V lost 0 bases to trimming and J lost 4 bases, with 16 bases between them. The CDR3: CSARDTAGRLYEQYF. The CDR3, as DNA: TGCAGTGCTAGAGATACGGCGGGACGACTTTACGAGCAGTACTTC.

This clonotype was observed many times. The V call is TRBV9, the J call TRBJ2-1, with 8 nucleotides matching TRBD2. The CDR3 consists of 19 residues. Germline V gene sequence: CDR1 SGDLS, CDR2 YYNGEE. V trimming: 3 bases; J trimming: 0 bases; junction bases outside the gene matches: 14. The CDR3 DNA reads TGTGCCAGCAGCGCAACCGGGACTAGGTTCTCCAGCTCCTACAATGAGCAGTTCTTC. Amino acid sequence: CASSATGTRFSSSYNEQFF.

The chain combines TRBV30 with TRBJ2-2; D tentatively fits TRBD1 or TRBD2 (5 bases each). The CDR3 contains 14 residues. Trimming removed 0 bases from V and 2 bases from J, with 7 bases in between. CDR1 is GTSNPN and CDR2 is SVGIG in the germline V gene (reference sequence). CDR3 nucleotides: TGTGCCTGGAGTGTGGGGACCAACACCGGGGAGCTGTTTTTT. Amino acid sequence: CAWSVGTNTGELFF.

This clonotype was recorded at least ten times. V and J are TRBV6-2 or TRBV6-3 and TRBJ2-1; 13 positions match TRBD2. Germline lookup yields CDR1 MNHEY and CDR2 SVGEGT. V was pared by 6 bases and J by 7 bases, with 6 bases of the junction left unmatched. The CDR3 length is 15 residues. The CDR3 DNA reads TGTGCCAGCAGCCGAGGACTAGCGGGAGTTAATGAGCAGTTCTTC. Translated, it gives CASSRGLAGVNEQFF.

This clonotype came up a few times. The CDR3 loop reads CASSQDQVNTEAFF. The CDR3 DNA sequence: TGCGCCAGCAGCCAAGATCAGGTTAACACTGAAGCTTTCTTT. The V gene is TRBV4-3, the J gene TRBJ1-1; unclear D gene. V shed 0 bases and J shed 2 bases, with 7 bases lying between them. This CDR3 region has 14 residues. Germline CDR1 is LGHNA and CDR2 is YSLEER.

This clonotype has only a few counts. The genes are TRBV7-9 and TRBJ2-5; D is perhaps TRBD1 (5 bases). The germline V and J ends were trimmed by 2 bases and 4 bases, with 11 bases remaining between them. The V gene's germline CDR1 is SEHNR and CDR2 FQNEAQ (reference sequence). The CDR3 spans 14 residues. Here the CDR3 reads CASSLSSGRETQYF. The CDR3 nucleotides are TGTGCCAGCAGCTTAAGTTCAGGGCGAGAGACCCAGTACTTC.

In its sample, this clonotype was seen a few times. This chain joins TRBV10-1 and TRBJ2-2; D gene uncertain. Trimming left V 8 bases short and J 4 bases short, with 8 bases between. The germline gives CDR1 WNHNN, CDR2 SYGVQD (reference sequence). This CDR3 is 12 amino acids long. The CDR3 region has the DNA TGCGCCAGCGGGGTGGGCACCGGGGAGCTGTTTTTT. Protein product: CASGVGTGELFF.

In its sample, this clonotype was seen many times. The chain recombines TRBV11-2 with TRBJ2-3; D is perhaps TRBD2 (5 bases). V lost 4 bases, J lost 3 bases, and 20 bases lay in between. CDR3 length: 17 residues. The V gene's germline CDR1 is SGHAT and CDR2 FQNNGV. Written as DNA, the CDR3 is TGTGCCAGCAGCTCTGTCCTCGGAGGTAGCAGAACAGATACGCAGTATTTT. This sequence encodes CASSSVLGGSRTDTQYF.

This clonotype was observed a handful of times. The J gene is TRBJ1-3, the V gene TRBV2; no clear D. The V and J ends lost 2 bases and 0 bases respectively, with 11 bases between them. Germline assignment: CDR1 SNHLY and CDR2 FYNNEI. There are 16 residues in the CDR3. In nucleotides, the CDR3 is TGTGCCAGCAGTGAATGGCTCACCGCCTCTGGAAACACCATATATTTT. Translating it yields CASSEWLTASGNTIYF.

The sample holds many counts of this clonotype. V is TRBV19 and J is TRBJ1-5; TRBD1 agrees at 7 bases. Germline CDR1 is LNHDA and CDR2 is SQIVND (reference sequence). The CDR3 loop spans 14 amino acids. V lost 9 bases, J lost 0 bases, and 5 bases stayed unmatched. The CDR3 DNA is TGTGCCAGCCAAGGACAGGTTAGCAATCAGCCCCAGCATTTT. It is translated as CASQGQVSNQPQHF.

The chain has TRBV12-3 or TRBV12-4 and TRBJ2-3, with TRBD2 matching over 9 bases. V lost 4 bases and J lost 6; bases outside the gene matches: 14. The CDR3 is 17 residues long. CDR3 sequence reads: CASSSLPGGGVLDTQYF. CDR3 bases: TGTGCCAGCAGTTCACTCCCGGGCGGGGGGGTCTTGGATACGCAGTATTTT.

This clonotype showed up just a few times. J is TRBJ2-7 and V is TRBV12-3 or TRBV12-4; 9 bases align to TRBD1. This CDR3 has 13 residues. The V and J ends lost 8 bases and 6 bases, in that order; junction bases with no gene match: 8. The CDR3 sequence is CASGDRGFVEQYF. CDR3 DNA sequence: TGTGCCAGCGGAGACAGGGGGTTTGTCGAGCAGTACTTC.

This clonotype turned up a few times. The J gene is TRBJ2-3, the V gene TRBV19; possibly TRBD2 for D (5 bases). Germline CDR1 is LNHDA and CDR2 is SQIVND (reference sequence). Trimming left V 7 bases short and J 2 bases short, with 13 bases between. The CDR3 contains 14 residues. The CDR3 DNA sequence: TGTGCCAGTAACGAGCGGCGATCCACAGATACGCAGTATTTT. This codes for CASNERRSTDTQYF.

The chain combines TRBV24-1 with TRBJ1-2; D not certain. Trimming removed 3 bases at V and 0 bases at J, with 10 bases between. CDR3 size: 15 residues. Germline lookup yields CDR1 KGHDR and CDR2 SFDVKD. The CDR3 nucleotides are TGTGCCACCAGTGATCCCAAGAACCCTAACTATGGCTACACCTTC. Amino acids: CATSDPKNPNYGYTF.

Ten or more counts support this clonotype. The genes are TRBV18 and TRBJ2-5; D is possibly TRBD1 (6 bases). Germline loops: CDR1 KGHSH, CDR2 LQKENI. Between the trimmed V and J ends, which lost 5 bases and 2 bases, there was a span of 12 bases. This CDR3 region has 14 residues. Written as DNA, the CDR3 is TGTGCCAGCTCAGTAAACAGGGATCAAGAGACCCAGTACTTC. This codes for CASSVNRDQETQYF.

This clonotype was counted between two and nine times. The chain combines TRBV10-3 with TRBJ1-1; D might be TRBD1 (6 bases). Germline V lookup: CDR1 ENHRY, CDR2 SYGVKD. This CDR3 is 15 amino acids long. Trimming took off 0 bases at V and 4 bases at J, with 12 bases between the two ends. The CDR3 DNA is TGTGCCATCAGTGAGTCTGGGGGGGCGCGCACTGAAGCTTTCTTT. This translates into CAISESGGARTEAFF.

This clonotype has more than one count but fewer than ten. The chain combines TRBV9 with TRBJ2-2, with D tentatively TRBD2 (5 bases). CDR1 SGDLS and CDR2 YYNGEE come from the germline V gene. The germline V and J ends were trimmed by 6 bases and 0 bases, with 15 bases remaining between them. The CDR3 covers 16 residues. The CDR3 spells CASTLRGAPNTGELFF. DNA for the CDR3: TGTGCCAGCACTCTCCGGGGAGCCCCGAACACCGGGGAGCTGTTTTTT.

This clonotype was counted only a few times. The gene calls are TRBV7-9 and TRBJ2-1; 9 nucleotides match TRBD2. The CDR3 has 16 amino acids. Per germline, CDR1 SEHNR and CDR2 FQNEAQ (reference sequence). Losses at the gene ends were 5 bases for V and 1 base for J; bases not matched to a gene: 6. The CDR3 is CASSLAGGPSYNEQFF. The CDR3 coding sequence is TGTGCCAGCAGCCTTGCGGGGGGGCCGTCCTACAATGAGCAGTTCTTC.

This clonotype was seen ten or more times. This chain joins TRBV6-2 or TRBV6-3 and TRBJ2-1; D remains unclear. The germline V gene has CDR1 MNHEY and CDR2 SVGEGT. V lost 2 bases and J 8 bases, leaving 10 bases between the germline ends. The CDR3 spans 13 residues. For the CDR3, the DNA is TGTGCCAGCAGTTACCGCCAGGTCGATGAGCAGTTCTTC. It encodes CASSYRQVDEQFF.

V usage is TRBV29-1 and J usage is TRBJ2-7, with D uncertain. Trimming took off 3 bases at V and 0 bases at J, with 12 bases between the two ends. This CDR3 has 14 amino acids. Germline CDR1 SQVTM, CDR2 ANQGSEA. The CDR3 nucleotides read TGCAGCGTTGACTTTGGCAGCCGCTCCTACGAGCAGTACTTC. It encodes CSVDFGSRSYEQYF.

This clonotype is classed as medium-sized. DNA of the CDR3: TGTGCCAGCGGGGCCAAAAACATTCAGTACTTC. It yields the protein CASGAKNIQYF. The chain has TRBV7-9 and TRBJ2-4; no clear D. Germline V CDR1 and CDR2: SEHNR, FQNEAQ (reference sequence). V dropped 8 bases and J dropped 1 base, with 3 bases sitting between them. CDR3 length equals 11 residues.